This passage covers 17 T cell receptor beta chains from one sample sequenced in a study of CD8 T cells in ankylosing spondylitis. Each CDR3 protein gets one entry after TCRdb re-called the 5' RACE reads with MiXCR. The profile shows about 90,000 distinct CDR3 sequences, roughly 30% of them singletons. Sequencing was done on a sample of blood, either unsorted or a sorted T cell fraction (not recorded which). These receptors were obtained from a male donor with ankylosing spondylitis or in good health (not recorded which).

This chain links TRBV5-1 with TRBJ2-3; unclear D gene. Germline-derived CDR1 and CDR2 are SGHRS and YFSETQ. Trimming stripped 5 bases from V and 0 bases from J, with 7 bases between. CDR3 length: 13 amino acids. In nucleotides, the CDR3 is TGCGCCAGCAGTTGGGCAAGCACAGATACGCAGTATTTT. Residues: CASSWASTDTQYF.

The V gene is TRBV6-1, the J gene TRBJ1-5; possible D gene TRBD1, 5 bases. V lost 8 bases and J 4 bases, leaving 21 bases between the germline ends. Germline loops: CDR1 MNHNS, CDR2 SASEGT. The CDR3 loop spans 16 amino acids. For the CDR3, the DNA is TGTGCCAGCTCCGGAGGGATTCTCGGGGGAAATCAGCCCCAGCATTTT. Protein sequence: CASSGGILGGNQPQHF.

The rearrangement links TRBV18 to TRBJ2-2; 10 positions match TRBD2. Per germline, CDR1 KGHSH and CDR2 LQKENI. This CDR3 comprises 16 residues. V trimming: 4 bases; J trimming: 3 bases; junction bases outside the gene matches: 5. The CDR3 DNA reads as TGTGCCAGCTCACTCCGGACTAGCGGCGACACCGGGGAGCTGTTTTTT. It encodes CASSLRTSGDTGELFF.

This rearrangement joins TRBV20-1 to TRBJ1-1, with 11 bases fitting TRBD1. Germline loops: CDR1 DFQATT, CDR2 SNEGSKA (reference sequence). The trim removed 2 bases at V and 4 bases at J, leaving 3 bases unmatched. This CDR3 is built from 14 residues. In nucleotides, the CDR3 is TGCAGTGCTAGAAAGGACAGGGGGCCCACTGAAGCTTTCTTT. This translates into CSARKDRGPTEAFF.

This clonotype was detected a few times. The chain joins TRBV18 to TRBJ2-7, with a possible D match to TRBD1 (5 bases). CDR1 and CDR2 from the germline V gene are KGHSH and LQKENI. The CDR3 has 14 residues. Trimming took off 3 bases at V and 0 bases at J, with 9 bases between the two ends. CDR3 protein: CASSPSGFSYEQYF. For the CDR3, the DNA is TGTGCCAGCTCACCGTCAGGGTTCTCCTACGAGCAGTACTTC.

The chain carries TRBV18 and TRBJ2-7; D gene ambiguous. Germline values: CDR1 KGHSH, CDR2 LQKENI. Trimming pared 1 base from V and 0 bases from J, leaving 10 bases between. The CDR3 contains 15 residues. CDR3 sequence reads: CASSPQSISSYEQYF. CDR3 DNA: TGTGCCAGCTCACCACAGTCAATAAGCTCCTACGAGCAGTACTTC.

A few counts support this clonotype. The CDR3 DNA sequence: TGTGCCAGCAGCGCCCCAATAGCAGAGACCCAGTACTTC. This gives the protein CASSAPIAETQYF. The chain has TRBV7-8 and TRBJ2-5; no firm D call. The CDR3 totals 13 residues. Trimming pared 5 bases from V and 4 bases from J, leaving 11 bases between. Looked up from germline, CDR1 is SGHVS and CDR2 is FQNEAQ.

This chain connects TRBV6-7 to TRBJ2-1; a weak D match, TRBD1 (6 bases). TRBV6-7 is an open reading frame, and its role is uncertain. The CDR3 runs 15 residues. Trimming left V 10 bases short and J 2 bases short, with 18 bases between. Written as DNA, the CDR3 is TGTGCCACAGGGGTACAGGGAAGACCCTACAATGAGCAGTTCTTC. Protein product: CATGVQGRPYNEQFF.

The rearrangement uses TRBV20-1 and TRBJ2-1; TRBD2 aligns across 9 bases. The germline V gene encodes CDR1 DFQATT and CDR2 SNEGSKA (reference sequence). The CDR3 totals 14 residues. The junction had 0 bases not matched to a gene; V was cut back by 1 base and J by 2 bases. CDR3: CSARGLAAYNEQFF. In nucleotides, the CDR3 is TGCAGTGCTAGAGGACTAGCGGCCTACAATGAGCAGTTCTTC.

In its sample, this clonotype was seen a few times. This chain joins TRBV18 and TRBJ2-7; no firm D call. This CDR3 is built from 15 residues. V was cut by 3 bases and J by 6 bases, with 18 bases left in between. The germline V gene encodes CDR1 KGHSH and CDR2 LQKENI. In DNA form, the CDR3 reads TGTGCCAGCTCACCGTCAGGCTCCGGTTCAGGCGAGCAGTACTTC. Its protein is CASSPSGSGSGEQYF.

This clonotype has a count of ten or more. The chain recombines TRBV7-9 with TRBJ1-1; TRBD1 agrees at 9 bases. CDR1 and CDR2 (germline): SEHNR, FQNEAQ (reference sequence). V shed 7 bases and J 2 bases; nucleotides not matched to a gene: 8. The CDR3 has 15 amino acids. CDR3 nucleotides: TGTGCCAGCATCGATCAACAGGGGGCAAACACTGAAGCTTTCTTT. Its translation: CASIDQQGANTEAFF.

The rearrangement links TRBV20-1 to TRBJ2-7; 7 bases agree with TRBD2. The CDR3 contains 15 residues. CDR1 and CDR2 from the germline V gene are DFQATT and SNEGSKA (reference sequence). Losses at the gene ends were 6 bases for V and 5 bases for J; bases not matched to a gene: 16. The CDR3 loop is CSATSRGTGGDEQYF. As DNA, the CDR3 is TGCAGTGCCACATCCCGAGGAACGGGAGGAGACGAGCAGTACTTC.

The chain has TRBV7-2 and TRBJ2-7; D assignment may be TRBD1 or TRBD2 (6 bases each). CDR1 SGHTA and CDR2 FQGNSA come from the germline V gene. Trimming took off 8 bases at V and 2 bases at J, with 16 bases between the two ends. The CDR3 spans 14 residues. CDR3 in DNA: TGTGCCAGCCAAGACAGGAGGGGGGCCTACGAGCAGTACTTC. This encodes CASQDRRGAYEQYF.

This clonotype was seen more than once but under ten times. The CDR3 here is CASSLGLTNTDTQYF. CDR3 nucleotide sequence: TGCGCCAGCAGCTTGGGGCTAACAAACACAGATACGCAGTATTTT. The chain combines TRBV5-1 with TRBJ2-3; D not certain. Per germline, CDR1 SGHRS and CDR2 YFSETQ. The V and J ends lost 0 bases and 2 bases respectively, with 10 bases between them. The length of the CDR3 is 15 residues. Full variable domain (outside the CDR3, taken from reference TRBV5-1 and TRBJ2-3): KAGVTQTPRYLIKTRGQQVTLSCSPISGHRSVSWYQQTPGQGLQFLFEYFSETQRNKGNFPGRFSGRQFSNSRSEMNVSTLELGDSALYLCASSLGLTNTDTQYFGPGTRLTVL.

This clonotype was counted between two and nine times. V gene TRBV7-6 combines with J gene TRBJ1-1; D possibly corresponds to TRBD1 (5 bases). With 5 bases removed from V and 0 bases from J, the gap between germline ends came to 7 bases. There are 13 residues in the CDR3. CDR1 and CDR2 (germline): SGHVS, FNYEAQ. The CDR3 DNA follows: TGTGCCAGCAGCGTGACAGTGAACACTGAAGCTTTCTTT. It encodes CASSVTVNTEAFF.

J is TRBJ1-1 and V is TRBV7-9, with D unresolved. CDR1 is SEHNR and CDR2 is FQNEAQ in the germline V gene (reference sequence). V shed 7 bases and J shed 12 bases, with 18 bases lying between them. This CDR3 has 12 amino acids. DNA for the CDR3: TGTGCCAGCACCTACTACGAGGGCGTTACTTTCTTT. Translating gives CASTYYEGVTFF.

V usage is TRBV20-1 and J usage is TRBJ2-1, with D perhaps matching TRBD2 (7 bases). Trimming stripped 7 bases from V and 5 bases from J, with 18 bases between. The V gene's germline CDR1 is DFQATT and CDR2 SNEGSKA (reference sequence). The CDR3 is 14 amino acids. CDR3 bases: TGCAGTGTCGGGGGGCTCAGGGGAGACAATGAGCAGTTCTTC. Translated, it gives CSVGGLRGDNEQFF.